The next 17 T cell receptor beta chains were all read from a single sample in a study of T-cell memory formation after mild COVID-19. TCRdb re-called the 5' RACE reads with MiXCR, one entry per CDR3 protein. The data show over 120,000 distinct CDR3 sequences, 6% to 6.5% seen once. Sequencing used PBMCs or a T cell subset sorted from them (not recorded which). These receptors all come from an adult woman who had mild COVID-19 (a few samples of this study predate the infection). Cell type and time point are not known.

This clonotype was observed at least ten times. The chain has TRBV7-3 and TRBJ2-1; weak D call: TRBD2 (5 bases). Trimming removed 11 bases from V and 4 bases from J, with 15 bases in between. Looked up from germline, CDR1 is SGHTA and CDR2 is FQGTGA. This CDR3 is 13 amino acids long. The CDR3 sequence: CACSKREYNEQFF. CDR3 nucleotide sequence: TGTGCCTGCTCTAAGAGGGAATACAATGAGCAGTTCTTC.

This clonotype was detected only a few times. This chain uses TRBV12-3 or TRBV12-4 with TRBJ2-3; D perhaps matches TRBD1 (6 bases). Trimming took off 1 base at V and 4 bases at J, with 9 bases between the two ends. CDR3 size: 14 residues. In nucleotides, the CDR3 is TGTGCCAGCAGTTTAGGGCAGGGGTCAGATACGCAGTATTTT. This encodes CASSLGQGSDTQYF.

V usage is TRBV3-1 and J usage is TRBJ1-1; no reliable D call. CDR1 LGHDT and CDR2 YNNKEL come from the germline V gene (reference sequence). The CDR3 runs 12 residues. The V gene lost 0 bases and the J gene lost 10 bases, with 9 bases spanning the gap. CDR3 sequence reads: CASSQEGRRAFF. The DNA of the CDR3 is TGTGCCAGCAGCCAAGAAGGTAGGCGAGCTTTCTTT.

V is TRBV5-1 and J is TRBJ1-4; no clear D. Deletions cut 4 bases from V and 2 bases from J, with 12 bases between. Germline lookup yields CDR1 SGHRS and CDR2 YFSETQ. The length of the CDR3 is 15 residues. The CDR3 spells CASSPGRITNEKLFF. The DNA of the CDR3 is TGCGCCAGCAGCCCCGGACGGATTACTAATGAAAAACTGTTTTTT.

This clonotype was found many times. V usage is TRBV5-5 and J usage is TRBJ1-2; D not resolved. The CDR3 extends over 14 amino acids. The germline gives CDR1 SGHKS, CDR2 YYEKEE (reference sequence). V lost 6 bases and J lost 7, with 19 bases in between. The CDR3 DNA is TGTGCCAGCATCTCTAGTCTGCGAGCAGGTGGCTACACCTTC. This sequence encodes CASISSLRAGGYTF.

The CDR3 is CASSHKQGTLYNEQFF. In DNA, the CDR3 is TGTGCCAGCAGTCATAAACAGGGAACCCTTTACAATGAGCAGTTCTTC. The rearrangement joins TRBV5-6 to TRBJ2-1, with D possibly TRBD1 on 6 matching bases. Germline values: CDR1 SGHDT, CDR2 YYEEEE. The V and J ends lost 5 bases and 4 bases respectively, with 19 bases between them. The CDR3 is 16 residues long.

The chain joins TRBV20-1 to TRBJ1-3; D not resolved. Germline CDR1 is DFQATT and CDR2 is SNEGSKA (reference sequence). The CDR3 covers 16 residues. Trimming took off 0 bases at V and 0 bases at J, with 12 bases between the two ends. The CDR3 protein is CSARDQKAVSGNTIYF. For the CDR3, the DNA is TGCAGTGCTAGAGATCAGAAGGCGGTCTCTGGAAACACCATATATTTT.

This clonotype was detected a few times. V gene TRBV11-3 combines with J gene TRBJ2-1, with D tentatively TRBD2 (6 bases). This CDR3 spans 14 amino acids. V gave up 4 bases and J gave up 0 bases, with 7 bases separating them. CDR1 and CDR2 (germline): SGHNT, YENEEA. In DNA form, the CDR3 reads TGTGCCAGCAGCTCCGGGAGCTCCTACAATGAGCAGTTCTTC. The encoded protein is CASSSGSSYNEQFF.

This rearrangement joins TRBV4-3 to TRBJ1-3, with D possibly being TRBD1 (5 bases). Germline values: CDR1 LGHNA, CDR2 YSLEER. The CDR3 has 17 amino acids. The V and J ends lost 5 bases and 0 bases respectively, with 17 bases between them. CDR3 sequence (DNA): TGCGCCAGCAGCTCCAGTAGGGACTCGTACTCTGGAAACACCATATATTTT. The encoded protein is CASSSSRDSYSGNTIYF.

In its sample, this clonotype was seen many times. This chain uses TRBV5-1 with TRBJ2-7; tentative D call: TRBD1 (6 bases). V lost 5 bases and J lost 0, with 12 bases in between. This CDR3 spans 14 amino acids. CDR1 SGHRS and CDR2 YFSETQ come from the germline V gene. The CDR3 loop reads CASSTARGSYEQYF. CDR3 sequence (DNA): TGCGCCAGCAGTACGGCCAGGGGCTCCTACGAGCAGTACTTC.

CDR3 sequence: CASSLTSGGASYEQYF. The CDR3 DNA sequence: TGCGCCAGCAGCTTGACTAGCGGGGGCGCTTCCTACGAGCAGTACTTC. The chain recombines TRBV5-1 with TRBJ2-7; TRBD2 matches 11 bases. CDR1 and CDR2 (germline): SGHRS, YFSETQ. With V trimmed by 1 base and J by 1 base, 4 bases remained unmatched. The CDR3 has 16 amino acids.

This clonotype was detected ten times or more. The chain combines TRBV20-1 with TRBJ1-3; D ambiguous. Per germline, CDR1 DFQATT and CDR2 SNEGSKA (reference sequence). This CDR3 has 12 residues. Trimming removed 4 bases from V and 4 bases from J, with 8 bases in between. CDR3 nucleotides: TGCAGTGCTACCGCTTGGGGAAACACCATATATTTT. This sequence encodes CSATAWGNTIYF.

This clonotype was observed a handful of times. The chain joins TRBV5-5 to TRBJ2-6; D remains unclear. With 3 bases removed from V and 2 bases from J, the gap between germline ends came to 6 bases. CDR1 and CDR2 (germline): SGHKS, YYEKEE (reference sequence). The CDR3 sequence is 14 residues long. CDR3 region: CASSSATGANVLTF. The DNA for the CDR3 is TGTGCCAGCAGCTCGGCGACTGGGGCCAACGTCCTGACTTTC. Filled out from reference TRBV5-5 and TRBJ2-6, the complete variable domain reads DAGVTQSPTHLIKTRGQQVTLRCSPISGHKSVSWYQQVLGQGPQFIFQYYEKEERGRGNFPDRFSARQFPNYSSELNVNALLLGDSALYLCASSSATGANVLTFGAGSRLTVL.

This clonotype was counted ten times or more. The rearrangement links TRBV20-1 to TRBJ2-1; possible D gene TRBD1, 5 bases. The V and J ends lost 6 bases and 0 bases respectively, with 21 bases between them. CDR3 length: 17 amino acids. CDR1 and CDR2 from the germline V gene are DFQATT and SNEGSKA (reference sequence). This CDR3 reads CSARHDWGLSSYNEQFF. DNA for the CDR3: TGCAGTGCCCGACATGATTGGGGCCTTTCCTCCTACAATGAGCAGTTCTTC.

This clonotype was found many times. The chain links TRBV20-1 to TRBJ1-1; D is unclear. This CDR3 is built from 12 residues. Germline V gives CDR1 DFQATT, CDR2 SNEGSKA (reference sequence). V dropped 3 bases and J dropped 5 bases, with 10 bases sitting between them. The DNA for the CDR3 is TGCAGTGCTAGGGCCCGAAGGACTGAAGCTTTCTTT. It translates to CSARARRTEAFF.

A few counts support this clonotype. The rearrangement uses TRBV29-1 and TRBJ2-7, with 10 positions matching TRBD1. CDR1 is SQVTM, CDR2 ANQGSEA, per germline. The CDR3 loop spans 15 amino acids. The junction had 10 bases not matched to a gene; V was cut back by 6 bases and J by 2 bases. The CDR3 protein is CSVSGTGALPYEQYF. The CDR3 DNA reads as TGCAGCGTATCCGGGACAGGGGCCCTACCCTACGAGCAGTACTTC.

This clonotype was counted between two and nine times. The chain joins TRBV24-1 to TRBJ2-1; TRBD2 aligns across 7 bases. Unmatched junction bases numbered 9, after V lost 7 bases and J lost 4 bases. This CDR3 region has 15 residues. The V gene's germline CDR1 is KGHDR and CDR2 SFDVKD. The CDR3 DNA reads TGTGCCACCAGCAACACGGGACTACTATACAATGAGCAGTTCTTC. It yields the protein CATSNTGLLYNEQFF.